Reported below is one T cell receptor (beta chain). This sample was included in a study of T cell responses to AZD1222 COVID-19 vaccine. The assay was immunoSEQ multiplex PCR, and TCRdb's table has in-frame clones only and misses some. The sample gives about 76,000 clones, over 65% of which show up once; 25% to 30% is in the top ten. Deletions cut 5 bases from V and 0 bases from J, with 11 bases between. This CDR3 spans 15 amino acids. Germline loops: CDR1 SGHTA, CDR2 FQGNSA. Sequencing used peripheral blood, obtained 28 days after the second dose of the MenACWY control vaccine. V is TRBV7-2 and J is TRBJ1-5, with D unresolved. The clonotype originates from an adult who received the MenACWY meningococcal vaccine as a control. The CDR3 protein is CASSADGLSNQPQHF. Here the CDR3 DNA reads TGTGCCAGCAGCGCGGACGGCCTTAGCAATCAGCCCCAGCATTTT.